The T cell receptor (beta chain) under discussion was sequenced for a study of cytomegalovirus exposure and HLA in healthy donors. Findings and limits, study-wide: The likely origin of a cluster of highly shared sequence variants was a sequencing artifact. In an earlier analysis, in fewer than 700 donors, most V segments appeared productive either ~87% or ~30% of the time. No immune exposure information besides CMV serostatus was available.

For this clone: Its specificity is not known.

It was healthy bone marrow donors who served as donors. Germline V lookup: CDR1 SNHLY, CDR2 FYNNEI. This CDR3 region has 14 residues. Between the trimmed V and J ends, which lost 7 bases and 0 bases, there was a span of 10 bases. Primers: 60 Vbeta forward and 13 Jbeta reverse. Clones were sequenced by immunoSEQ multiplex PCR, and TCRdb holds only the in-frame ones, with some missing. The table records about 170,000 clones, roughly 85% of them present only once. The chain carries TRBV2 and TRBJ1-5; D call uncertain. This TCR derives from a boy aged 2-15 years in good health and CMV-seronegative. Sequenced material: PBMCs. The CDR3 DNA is TGTGCCAGCAAGAGGTCAATTAGCAATCAGCCCCAGCATTTT. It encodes CASKRSISNQPQHF.